Listed here are 10 T cell receptor beta chains from one sample, sequenced in a study of a mutant IDH1 vaccine in newly diagnosed glioma. Some clones are missing from TCRdb's copy, which holds only in-frame ones; the method was immunoSEQ multiplex PCR. The sample gives about 98,000 clones, approximately 90% of which show up once; 0.56% is in the top ten. Time point reported: baseline, week 1 (first vaccination visit). As for treatment: pre-vaccination baseline after standard-of-care therapy. Sequenced here: PBMCs, sampled from a glioma patient treated with radiotherapy, temozolomide or both. The source of these receptors is a woman in her forties or fifties with glioma.

The V call is TRBV2, the J call TRBJ2-5, with D perhaps given as TRBD1 or TRBD2 (5 bases each). This CDR3 region has 16 residues. Germline V gene sequence: CDR1 SNHLY, CDR2 FYNNEI. The V end was cut by 6 bases, the J end by 5 bases, with 22 bases between. The chain's CDR3 is CASRGITGTPGETQYF. CDR3 nucleotides: TGTGCCAGCAGGGGGATTACCGGGACCCCTGGGGAGACCCAGTACTTC.

The chain carries TRBV5-6 and TRBJ1-1, with no clear D. Trimming left V 4 bases short and J 1 base short, with 14 bases between. Germline V gives CDR1 SGHDT, CDR2 YYEEEE. There are 15 residues in the CDR3. CDR3 DNA: TGTGCCAGCAGCGCATGGCGGGCAGGGAACACTGAAGCTTTCTTT. Its translation is CASSAWRAGNTEAFF.

This chain uses TRBV7-3 with TRBJ2-1; 11 bases align to TRBD2. The CDR3 sequence is 15 residues long. Germline trimming cut 7 bases from V and 7 bases from J; bases unmatched to any gene: 9. Germline-derived CDR1 and CDR2 are SGHTA and FQGTGA. The CDR3 DNA follows: TGTGCCAGCACCCCCGGGACTAGCGGTTCTAATGAGCAGTTCTTC. It is translated as CASTPGTSGSNEQFF. The full variable domain, completed using reference TRBV7-3 and TRBJ2-1, is GAGVSQTPSNKVTEKGKYVELRCDPISGHTALYWYRQSLGQGPEFLIYFQGTGAADDSGLPNDRFFAVRPEGSVSTLKIQRTERGDSAVYLCASTPGTSGSNEQFFGPGTRLTVL.

The chain employs TRBV27 and TRBJ1-2; TRBD1 aligns across 7 bases. The CDR3 length is 17 residues. Germline V gene sequence: CDR1 MNHEY, CDR2 SMNVEV (reference sequence). V gave up 2 bases and J gave up 0 bases; unmatched junction bases: 9. The CDR3 loop is CASSLVSGQGANYGYTF. The CDR3 coding sequence is TGTGCCAGCAGTTTAGTTTCGGGGCAGGGGGCTAACTATGGCTACACCTTC.

This chain links TRBV5-1 with TRBJ2-3; 8 positions agree with TRBD2. The CDR3 spans 15 residues. V was clipped by 4 bases and J by 2 bases; unmatched bases: 6. Germline CDR1 is SGHRS and CDR2 is YFSETQ. CDR3 amino acids: CASSVGRAPTDTQYF. CDR3 in DNA: TGCGCCAGCAGCGTCGGGAGGGCCCCCACAGATACGCAGTATTTT.

V gene TRBV5-1 combines with J gene TRBJ2-7; D is perhaps TRBD1 (6 bases). V was cut by 4 bases and J by 1 base, with 12 bases left in between. Germline V gene lookup returns CDR1 SGHRS and CDR2 YFSETQ. This CDR3 spans 14 amino acids. CDR3 amino acids: CASSPRTESYEQYF. In DNA form, the CDR3 reads TGCGCCAGCAGCCCTCGGACAGAATCCTACGAGCAGTACTTC.

The chain combines TRBV30 with TRBJ2-7; 10 bases align to TRBD2. With V trimmed by 4 bases and J by 1 base, 13 bases remained unmatched. This CDR3 comprises 17 residues. Germline lookup yields CDR1 GTSNPN and CDR2 SVGIG (reference sequence). CDR3 coding DNA: TGTGCCTGGAATCAGCGGGGGGGTCGACGGAGGTCCTACGAGCAGTACTTC. It encodes CAWNQRGGRRRSYEQYF.

This clone was seen just once. The genes are TRBV30 and TRBJ2-1; weak D call: TRBD1 (7 bases). Germline CDR1 reads GTSNPN; CDR2 reads SVGIG (reference sequence). Trimming pared 8 bases from V and 12 bases from J, leaving 14 bases between. The CDR3 is made up of 10 amino acids. CDR3 coding DNA: TGTGCCATCGGCGGGGACAGGCAGTTCTTC. Its protein product is CAIGGDRQFF.

The chain is built from TRBV5-1 and TRBJ2-3; 9 nucleotides agree with TRBD1. Trimming at V came to 5 bases and at J to 6 bases, leaving 13 bases not matched to a gene. Per germline, CDR1 SGHRS and CDR2 YFSETQ. This CDR3 is 16 amino acids long. This CDR3 reads CASSYTGTGYMDTQYF. The CDR3 nucleotides read TGCGCCAGCAGTTATACCGGGACAGGGTATATGGATACGCAGTATTTT.

The chain couples TRBV25-1 to TRBJ1-5; D gene unclear. The CDR3 extends over 16 amino acids. V was shortened by 1 base and J by 0 bases, with 10 bases between the two germline ends. The germline CDR1 and CDR2 sequences are MGHDK and SYGVNS. The chain's CDR3 is CASSEWSDYSNQPQHF. CDR3 nucleotide sequence: TGTGCCAGCAGTGAATGGTCGGATTATAGCAATCAGCCCCAGCATTTT.